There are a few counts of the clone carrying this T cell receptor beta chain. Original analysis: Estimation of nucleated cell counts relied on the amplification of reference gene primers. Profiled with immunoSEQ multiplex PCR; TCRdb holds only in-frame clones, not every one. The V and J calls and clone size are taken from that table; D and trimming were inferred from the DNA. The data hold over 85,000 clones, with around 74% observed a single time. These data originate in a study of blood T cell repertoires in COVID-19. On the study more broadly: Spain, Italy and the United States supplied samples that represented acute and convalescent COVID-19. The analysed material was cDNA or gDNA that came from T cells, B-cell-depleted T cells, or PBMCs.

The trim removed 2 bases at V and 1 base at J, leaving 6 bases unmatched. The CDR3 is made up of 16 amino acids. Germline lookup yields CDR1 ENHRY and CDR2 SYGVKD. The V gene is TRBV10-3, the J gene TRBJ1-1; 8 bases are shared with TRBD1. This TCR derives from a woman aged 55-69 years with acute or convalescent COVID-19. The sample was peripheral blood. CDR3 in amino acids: CAISEGSGTGNTEAFF. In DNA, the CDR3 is TGTGCCATCAGTGAGGGATCCGGGACAGGGAACACTGAAGCTTTCTTT.